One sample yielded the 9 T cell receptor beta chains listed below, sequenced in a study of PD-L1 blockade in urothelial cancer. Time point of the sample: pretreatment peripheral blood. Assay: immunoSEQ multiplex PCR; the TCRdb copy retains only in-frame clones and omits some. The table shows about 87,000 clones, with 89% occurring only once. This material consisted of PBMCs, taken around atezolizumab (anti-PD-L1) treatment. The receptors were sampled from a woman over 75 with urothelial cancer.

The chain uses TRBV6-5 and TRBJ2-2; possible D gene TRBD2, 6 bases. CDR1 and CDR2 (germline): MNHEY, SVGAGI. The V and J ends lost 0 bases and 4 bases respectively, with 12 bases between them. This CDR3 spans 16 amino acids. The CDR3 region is CASSYSGGRVTGELFF. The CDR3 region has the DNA TGTGCCAGCAGTTACTCGGGGGGAAGGGTCACCGGGGAGCTGTTTTTT.

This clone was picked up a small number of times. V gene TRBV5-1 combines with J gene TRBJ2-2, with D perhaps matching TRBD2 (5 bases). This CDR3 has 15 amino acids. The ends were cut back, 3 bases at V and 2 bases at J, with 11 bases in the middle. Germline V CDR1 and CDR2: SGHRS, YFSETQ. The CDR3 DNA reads TGCGCCAGCAGCTCCGGGGATTATAACACCGGGGAGCTGTTTTTT. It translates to CASSSGDYNTGELFF.

The CDR3 here is CASRLQGALTEAFF. DNA of the CDR3: TGTGCCAGCAGACTACAGGGGGCACTCACTGAAGCTTTCTTT. The chain links TRBV28 to TRBJ1-1; 9 nucleotides line up with TRBD1. The CDR3 spans 14 residues. The V gene's germline CDR1 is MDHEN and CDR2 SYDVKM. Unmatched junction bases numbered 6, after V lost 6 bases and J lost 4 bases.

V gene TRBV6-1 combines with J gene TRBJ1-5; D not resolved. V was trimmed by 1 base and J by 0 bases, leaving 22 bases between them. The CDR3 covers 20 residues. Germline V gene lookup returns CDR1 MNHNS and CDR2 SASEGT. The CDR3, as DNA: TGTGCCAGCAGTGAAGTTCCCCCGGGAACCGGGTGGGGTAGCAATCAGCCCCAGCATTTT. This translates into CASSEVPPGTGWGSNQPQHF.

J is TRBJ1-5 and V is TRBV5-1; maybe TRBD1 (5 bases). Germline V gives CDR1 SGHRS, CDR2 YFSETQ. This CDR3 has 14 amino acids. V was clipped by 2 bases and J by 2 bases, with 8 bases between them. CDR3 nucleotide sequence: TGCGCCAGCAGCTTCGAAGGGGGCAATCAGCCCCAGCATTTT. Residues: CASSFEGGNQPQHF. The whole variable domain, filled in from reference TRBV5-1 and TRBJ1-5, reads KAGVTQTPRYLIKTRGQQVTLSCSPISGHRSVSWYQQTPGQGLQFLFEYFSETQRNKGNFPGRFSGRQFSNSRSEMNVSTLELGDSALYLCASSFEGGNQPQHFGDGTRLSIL.

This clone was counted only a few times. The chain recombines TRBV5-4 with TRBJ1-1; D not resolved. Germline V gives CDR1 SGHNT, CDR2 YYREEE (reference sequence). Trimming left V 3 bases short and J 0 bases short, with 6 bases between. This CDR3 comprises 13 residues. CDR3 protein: CASSYGLNTEAFF. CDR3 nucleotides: TGTGCCAGCAGCTACGGGTTGAACACTGAAGCTTTCTTT.

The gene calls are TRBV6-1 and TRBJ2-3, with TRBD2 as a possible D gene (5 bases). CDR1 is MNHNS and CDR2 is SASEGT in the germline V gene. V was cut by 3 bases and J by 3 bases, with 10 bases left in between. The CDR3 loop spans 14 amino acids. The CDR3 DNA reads TGTGCCAGCAGTGAGGACTCCCGGACAGATACGCAGTATTTT. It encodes CASSEDSRTDTQYF.

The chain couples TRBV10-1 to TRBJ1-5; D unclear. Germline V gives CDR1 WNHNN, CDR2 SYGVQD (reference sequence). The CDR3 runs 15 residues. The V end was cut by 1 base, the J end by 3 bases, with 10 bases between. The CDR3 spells CASSEWRVVNQPQHF. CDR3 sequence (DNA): TGCGCCAGCAGTGAGTGGCGGGTCGTCAATCAGCCCCAGCATTTT.

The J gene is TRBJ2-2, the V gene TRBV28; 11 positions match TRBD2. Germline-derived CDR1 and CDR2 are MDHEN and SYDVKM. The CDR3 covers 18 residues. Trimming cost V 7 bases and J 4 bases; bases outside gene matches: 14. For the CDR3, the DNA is TGTGCCAGCACACACCCGACTAGCGGGACCCGAGGCACCGGGGAGCTGTTTTTT. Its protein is CASTHPTSGTRGTGELFF.